This T cell receptor beta chain appears in the sequencing data of a study of T cell responses to AZD1222 COVID-19 vaccine. V was cut by 0 bases and J by 1 base, with 12 bases left in between. The CDR3 covers 16 residues. Looked up from germline, CDR1 is LGHNA and CDR2 is YNFKEQ. About this clone itself: What it binds is unknown.

The table came from immunoSEQ multiplex PCR; TCRdb's copy has only in-frame clones and leaves some out. The profile shows some 93,000 clones, roughly 88% of them singletons. Whole-study findings and limits: Only a handful of people who got AZD1222 tested seropositive at baseline.

Specimen: peripheral blood, collected 28 days after the second AZD1222 dose. The origin of this receptor is an adult who received the AZD1222 COVID-19 vaccine. V is TRBV4-2 and J is TRBJ2-5; D is unresolved. CDR3 protein: CASSQEATFAQETQYF. The CDR3 DNA reads as TGTGCCAGCAGCCAAGAGGCAACCTTCGCCCAAGAGACCCAGTACTTC.